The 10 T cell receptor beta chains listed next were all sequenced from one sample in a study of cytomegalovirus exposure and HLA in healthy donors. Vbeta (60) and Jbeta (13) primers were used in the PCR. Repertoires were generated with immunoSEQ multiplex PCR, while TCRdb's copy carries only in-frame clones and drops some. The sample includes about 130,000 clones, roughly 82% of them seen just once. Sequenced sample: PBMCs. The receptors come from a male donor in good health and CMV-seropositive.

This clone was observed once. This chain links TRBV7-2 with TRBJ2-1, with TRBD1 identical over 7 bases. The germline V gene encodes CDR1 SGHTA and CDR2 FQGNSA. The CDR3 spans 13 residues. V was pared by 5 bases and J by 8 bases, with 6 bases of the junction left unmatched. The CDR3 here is CASSTRQGDEQFF. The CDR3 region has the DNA TGTGCCAGCAGCACTCGACAGGGAGATGAGCAGTTCTTC.

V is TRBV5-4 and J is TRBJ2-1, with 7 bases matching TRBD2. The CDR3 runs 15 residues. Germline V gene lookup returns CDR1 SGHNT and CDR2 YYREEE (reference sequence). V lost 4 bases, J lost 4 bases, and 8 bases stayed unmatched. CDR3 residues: CASSPFGTNYNEQFF. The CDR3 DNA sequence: TGTGCCAGCAGCCCTTTCGGGACTAATTACAATGAGCAGTTCTTC.

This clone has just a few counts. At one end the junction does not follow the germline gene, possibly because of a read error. For the CDR3, the DNA is TGTTCCAGCAGCTTAGCTTCGACAGGACTTAACTATGGCTACACCTTC. Translated, it gives CSSSLASTGLNYGYTF. J is TRBJ1-2 and V is TRBV7-9; tentative D call: TRBD1 (6 bases). This CDR3 is built from 16 residues. The germline V gene has CDR1 SEHNR and CDR2 FQNEAQ (reference sequence).

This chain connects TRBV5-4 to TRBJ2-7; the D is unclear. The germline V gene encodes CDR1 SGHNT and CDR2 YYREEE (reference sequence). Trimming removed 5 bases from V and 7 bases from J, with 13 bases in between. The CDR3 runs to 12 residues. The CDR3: CASSSPTREQYF. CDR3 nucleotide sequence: TGTGCCAGCAGTTCCCCTACGAGGGAGCAGTACTTC.

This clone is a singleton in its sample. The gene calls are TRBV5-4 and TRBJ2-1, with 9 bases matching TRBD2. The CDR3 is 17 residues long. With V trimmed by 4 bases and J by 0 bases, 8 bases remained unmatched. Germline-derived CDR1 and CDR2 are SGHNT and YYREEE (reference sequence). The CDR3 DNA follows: TGTGCCAGCAGCCCCCGGACTAGCGACAGCTCCTACAATGAGCAGTTCTTC. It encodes CASSPRTSDSSYNEQFF.

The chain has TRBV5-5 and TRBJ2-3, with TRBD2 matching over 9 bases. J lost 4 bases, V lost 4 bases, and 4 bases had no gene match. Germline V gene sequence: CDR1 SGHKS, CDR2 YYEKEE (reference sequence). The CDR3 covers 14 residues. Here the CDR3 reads CASSPGLAADTQYF. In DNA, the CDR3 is TGTGCCAGCAGCCCGGGACTAGCAGCAGATACGCAGTATTTT.

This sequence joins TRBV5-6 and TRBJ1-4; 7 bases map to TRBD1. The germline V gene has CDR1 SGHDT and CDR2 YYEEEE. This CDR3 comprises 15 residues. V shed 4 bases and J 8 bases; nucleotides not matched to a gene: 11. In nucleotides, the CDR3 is TGTGCCAGCAGCCTGAACAGGGGAGACAGGGAAAAACTGTTTTTT. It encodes CASSLNRGDREKLFF.

CDR3 in amino acids: CASSLQANEKLFF. Written as DNA, the CDR3 is TGCGCCAGCAGCTTGCAGGCTAATGAAAAACTGTTTTTT. J is TRBJ1-4 and V is TRBV5-1; D gene unclear. Deletions cut 1 base from V and 3 bases from J, with 4 bases between. Germline loops: CDR1 SGHRS, CDR2 YFSETQ. This CDR3 spans 13 amino acids.

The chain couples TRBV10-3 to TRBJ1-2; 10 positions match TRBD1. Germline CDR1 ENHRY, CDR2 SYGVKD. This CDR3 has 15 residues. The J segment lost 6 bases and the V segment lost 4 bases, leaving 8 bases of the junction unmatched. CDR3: CAISGKGQGSDGYTF. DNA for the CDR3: TGTGCCATCAGTGGTAAGGGACAGGGGTCCGATGGCTACACCTTC.

CDR3 coding DNA: TGTGCCAGCAGCCCCCTTCAAGAGAGTTTTCTTCCAACCTACGAGCAGTACTTC. Translation gives CASSPLQESFLPTYEQYF. The V call is TRBV7-9, the J call TRBJ2-7; D uncertain. Germline V gene lookup returns CDR1 SEHNR and CDR2 FQNEAQ (reference sequence). This CDR3 spans 18 amino acids. V dropped 5 bases and J dropped 2 bases, with 25 bases sitting between them.